These 12 T cell receptor beta chains were sequenced from one sample in a study of Ad26.COV2.S vaccination and SARS-CoV-2 variants. Assay used: immunoSEQ multiplex PCR; TCRdb lists only in-frame clones, some missing. Here the sample spans roughly 680,000 clones, 70% to 90% being singletons. As for treatment: around 19 received Ad26.COV2.S at low or high dose, single or two shots; about 5 received placebo; per-sample allocation not given. Specimens were obtained on day 63 following the first vaccine or placebo injection. This specimen was peripheral blood, taken in a trial of Ad26.COV2.S vaccine versus placebo. These receptors came from a person between 18 and 65 years old who received the Ad26.COV2.S COVID-19 vaccine or a placebo.

V is TRBV3-1 (or the pseudogene TRBV3-2) and J is TRBJ1-1; 9 nucleotides match TRBD1. The CDR3 length is 14 residues. Germline V lookup: CDR1 LGHDT, CDR2 YNNKEL (reference sequence). Trimming removed 6 bases from V and 10 bases from J; junction bases left unmatched: 12. The DNA of the CDR3 is TGTGCCAGCAGTCGCACAGGGGGCGGTTTGATAGCTTTCTTT. Amino acid sequence: CASSRTGGGLIAFF.

The chain couples TRBV6-4 to TRBJ1-5; the match to TRBD1 covers 7 bases. Germline V gene lookup returns CDR1 MRHNA and CDR2 SNTAGT. This CDR3 region has 16 residues. Losses at the gene ends were 0 bases for V and 10 bases for J; bases not matched to a gene: 12. CDR3 in amino acids: CASSDSGQKTLKPQHF. The CDR3 bases are TGTGCCAGCAGTGACTCGGGACAGAAGACCTTGAAACCCCAGCATTTT.

This chain joins TRBV3-1 (or the pseudogene TRBV3-2) and TRBJ2-1; TRBD2 might be the D (6 bases). Looked up from germline, CDR1 is LGHDT and CDR2 is YNNKEL (reference sequence). V gave up 0 bases and J gave up 7 bases, with 7 bases separating them. The CDR3 is made up of 13 amino acids. The chain's CDR3 is CASSQEEGNEQFF. The CDR3 nucleotides are TGTGCCAGCAGCCAAGAGGAGGGGAATGAGCAGTTCTTC.

This clone appeared a single time. CDR3 nucleotide sequence: TGTGCCAGCAGTGGCTCCGGACAGGGAAAGAACTCTGGAAACACCATATATTTT. It codes for CASSGSGQGKNSGNTIYF. The chain uses TRBV6-1 and TRBJ1-3; TRBD1 aligns across 8 bases. The CDR3 has 18 residues. Per the germline V gene, CDR1 is MNHNS and CDR2 is SASEGT. The V gene end was trimmed by 4 bases and the J gene end by 0 bases; junction bases not matched to a gene: 11.

This clone occurred once. The rearrangement links TRBV5-1 to TRBJ2-1; D perhaps matches TRBD2 (5 bases). The CDR3 spans 15 residues. Germline V gene lookup returns CDR1 SGHRS and CDR2 YFSETQ. Between the trimmed V and J ends, which lost 0 bases and 2 bases, there was a span of 9 bases. The CDR3 is CASSLEAGTYNEQFF. The CDR3 DNA follows: TGCGCCAGCAGCTTGGAGGCGGGCACCTACAATGAGCAGTTCTTC.

The V gene is TRBV15, the J gene TRBJ1-4; 8 nucleotides line up with TRBD1. The CDR3 extends over 16 amino acids. The J segment lost 5 bases and the V segment lost 0 bases, leaving 5 bases of the junction unmatched. Germline CDR1 reads LNHNV; CDR2 reads YYDKDF (reference sequence). CDR3 region: CATSRDWDRLNEKLFF. CDR3 nucleotides: TGTGCCACCAGCAGAGATTGGGACAGGCTAAATGAAAAACTGTTTTTT.

This sequence joins TRBV19 and TRBJ1-6; 9 bases match TRBD1. Germline V gene lookup returns CDR1 LNHDA and CDR2 SQIVND (reference sequence). The CDR3 is 14 residues long. The junction had 4 bases not matched to a gene; V was cut back by 5 bases and J by 8 bases. The CDR3 DNA is TGTGCCAGTAGTGCAGGACAGGGGCATTCACCCCTCCACTTT. The encoded protein is CASSAGQGHSPLHF.

V gene TRBV13 combines with J gene TRBJ2-1; the match to TRBD2 covers 8 bases. The V segment lost 2 bases and the J segment 2 bases; nucleotides outside the gene matches: 5. The V gene's germline CDR1 is PRHDT and CDR2 FYEKMQ (reference sequence). The CDR3 sequence is 16 residues long. The CDR3 DNA is TGTGCCAGCAGCTTAAGAAGCGGGGGCGCCTACAATGAGCAGTTCTTC. Translating gives CASSLRSGGAYNEQFF. Looking up the rest from reference TRBV13 and TRBJ2-1 gives the full variable domain: AAGVIQSPRHLIKEKRETATLKCYPIPRHDTVYWYQQGPGQDPQFLISFYEKMQSDKGSIPDRFSAQQFSDYHSELNMSSLELGDSALYFCASSLRSGGAYNEQFFGPGTRLTVL.

The J gene is TRBJ1-2, the V gene TRBV4-3; tentatively, D is TRBD1 (6 bases). The germline CDR1 and CDR2 sequences are LGHNA and YSLEER. The CDR3 loop spans 14 amino acids. V was shortened by 3 bases and J by 8 bases, with 16 bases between the two germline ends. CDR3 bases: TGCGCCAGCAGCCATCATGACAGGCTACGGGGCTACACCTTC. The encoded protein is CASSHHDRLRGYTF.

J is TRBJ1-5 and V is TRBV30, with D unresolved. Germline assignment: CDR1 GTSNPN and CDR2 SVGIG (reference sequence). The CDR3 extends over 15 amino acids. Trimming left V 1 base short and J 1 base short, with 11 bases between. The CDR3 DNA is TGTGCCTGGAGTGCAAAGACAATCAGCAATCAGCCCCAGCATTTT. Translation: CAWSAKTISNQPQHF.

The chain has TRBV6-1 and TRBJ2-7; 10 nucleotides match TRBD1. There are 15 residues in the CDR3. The V segment lost 0 bases and the J segment 2 bases; nucleotides outside the gene matches: 1. CDR1 MNHNS and CDR2 SASEGT come from the germline V gene. The CDR3 loop is CASSEAGQGPYEQYF. CDR3 nucleotide sequence: TGTGCCAGCAGTGAAGCGGGACAGGGGCCCTACGAGCAGTACTTC.

This rearrangement joins TRBV29-1 to TRBJ2-3; D is tentatively TRBD1 or TRBD2 (5 bases each). The CDR3 covers 14 residues. The ends were cut back, 4 bases at V and 3 bases at J, with 14 bases in the middle. Germline V lookup: CDR1 SQVTM, CDR2 ANQGSEA. CDR3 loop: CSVGGRQKTDTQYF. Here the CDR3 DNA reads TGCAGCGTTGGGGGACGGCAGAAGACAGATACGCAGTATTTT.